The 20 T cell receptor beta chains reported below all come from one sample, sequenced in a study of CD8 T cells in ankylosing spondylitis. TCRdb recomputed calls from the 5' RACE reads with MiXCR, one row per CDR3 protein. The sample lists around 130,000 distinct CDR3 sequences, approximately 14% occurring once. The sequencing input was blood, either unsorted or a sorted T cell fraction (not recorded which). The origin of the receptors is a female donor with ankylosing spondylitis or in good health (not recorded which).

This clonotype was counted ten times or more. V and J are TRBV20-1 and TRBJ2-2; 10 nucleotides agree with TRBD2. CDR3 length: 17 residues. The V segment lost 0 bases and the J segment 6 bases; nucleotides outside the gene matches: 10. Per germline, CDR1 DFQATT and CDR2 SNEGSKA (reference sequence). The CDR3 bases are TGCAGTGCTAGAGATCGCCTGGCTAGCGGGAGAGCCGGGGAGCTGTTTTTT. It is translated as CSARDRLASGRAGELFF.

The gene calls are TRBV3-1 and TRBJ2-3; D is perhaps TRBD1 or TRBD2 (5 bases each). The CDR3 consists of 15 residues. Deletions cut 4 bases from V and 7 bases from J, with 18 bases between. From germline, CDR1 is LGHDT and CDR2 YNNKEL (reference sequence). CDR3 sequence: CASSPDGGRLHTQYF. The CDR3 DNA sequence: TGTGCCAGCAGCCCGGATGGGGGTCGGCTCCATACGCAGTATTTT.

The rearrangement joins TRBV29-1 to TRBJ2-3, with 7 bases that match TRBD1. Germline values: CDR1 SQVTM, CDR2 ANQGSEA. This CDR3 contains 15 residues. Trimming at V came to 2 bases and at J to 2 bases, leaving 7 bases not matched to a gene. The DNA for the CDR3 is TGCAGCGTTGAACTCCCCAGGGGGAACACAGATACGCAGTATTTT. It is translated as CSVELPRGNTDTQYF.

This clonotype was counted a few times. This sequence joins TRBV20-1 and TRBJ2-3; 8 bases are shared with TRBD1. After removal of 3 bases from V and 4 bases from J, the junction contained 6 bases not matched to a gene. This CDR3 has 14 residues. Germline lookup yields CDR1 DFQATT and CDR2 SNEGSKA (reference sequence). CDR3 nucleotides: TGCAGTGCTAGCAAAATGACAGGGGCAGATACGCAGTATTTT. Its protein product is CSASKMTGADTQYF.

As regards this clonotype: Its ends do not fully match the called genes, so a read error is possible. The chain is built from TRBV7-7 and TRBJ1-5; unclear D gene. This CDR3 has 13 amino acids. Germline-derived CDR1 and CDR2 are SSHAT and FNYEAQ (reference sequence). The CDR3 region has the DNA TGTGCTAGCAGCCATGGACTGAATCAGCCCCAGCATTTT. It yields the protein CASSHGLNQPQHF. Using reference TRBV7-7 and TRBJ1-5 for the parts outside the CDR3, the full variable domain is GAGVSQSPRYKVTKRGQDVTLRCDPISSHATLYWYQQALGQGPEFLTYFNYEAQPDKSGLPSDRFSAERPEGSISTLTIQRTEQRDSAMYRCASSHGLNQPQHFGDGTRLSIL.

This clonotype was seen repeatedly, ten times or more. The chain is built from TRBV29-1 and TRBJ2-5; possible D gene TRBD1, 5 bases. The CDR3 loop spans 12 amino acids. V lost 7 bases and J lost 3, with 12 bases in between. CDR1 and CDR2 (germline): SQVTM, ANQGSEA. CDR3 region: CSAGPREETQYF. CDR3 in DNA: TGCAGCGCAGGCCCCAGGGAAGAGACCCAGTACTTC.

The CDR3 loop reads CASSETGFGELFF. In nucleotides, the CDR3 is TGTGCCAGCAGCGAAACAGGGTTCGGGGAGCTGTTTTTT. V is TRBV6-1 and J is TRBJ2-2, with D perhaps TRBD1 (6 bases). The germline V gene encodes CDR1 MNHNS and CDR2 SASEGT. Trimming shortened V by 6 bases and J by 7 bases, and 12 bases separated the two germline ends. CDR3 length: 13 residues.

V is TRBV7-3 and J is TRBJ2-3, with 8 bases lining up with TRBD2. The V gene's germline CDR1 is SGHTA and CDR2 FQGTGA. The V and J ends lost 0 bases and 4 bases, in that order; junction bases with no gene match: 0. This CDR3 is built from 14 residues. The CDR3 spells CASSLTTSADTQYF. The CDR3 DNA follows: TGTGCCAGCAGCTTAACGACTAGCGCAGATACGCAGTATTTT.

The V gene is TRBV27, the J gene TRBJ2-7; no clear D. Germline CDR1 and CDR2: MNHEY and SMNVEV (reference sequence). The CDR3 extends over 14 amino acids. Between the trimmed V and J ends, which lost 2 bases and 0 bases, there was a span of 8 bases. This chain's CDR3 is CASSLTPSSYEQYF. In DNA, the CDR3 is TGTGCCAGCAGTTTAACCCCGAGCTCCTACGAGCAGTACTTC.

The V and J genes are TRBV20-1 and TRBJ1-5, with 7 bases aligning to TRBD1. This CDR3 is 12 amino acids long. Germline V gene sequence: CDR1 DFQATT, CDR2 SNEGSKA (reference sequence). Trimming cost V 6 bases and J 7 bases; bases outside gene matches: 6. For the CDR3, the DNA is TGCAGTGCCTCACAGGGGCGACAGCCCCAGCATTTT. The encoded protein is CSASQGRQPQHF.

Many counts were recorded for this clonotype. The chain couples TRBV12-3 or TRBV12-4 to TRBJ1-5; no reliable D call. The V gene lost 2 bases and the J gene lost 7 bases, with 9 bases spanning the gap. The CDR3 length is 13 residues. CDR3 bases: TGTGCCAGCAGTTTAAGTAAGAAGCAGCCCCAGCATTTT. Encoded protein: CASSLSKKQPQHF.

Only a few counts were recorded for this clonotype. The V call is TRBV5-1, the J call TRBJ1-4; TRBD1 matches 7 bases. J lost 3 bases, V lost 2 bases, and 1 base had no gene match. Germline V gives CDR1 SGHRS, CDR2 YFSETQ. CDR3 length equals 14 residues. The CDR3 here is CASSFQGANEKLFF. CDR3 DNA: TGCGCCAGCAGCTTTCAGGGGGCTAATGAAAAACTGTTTTTT. The full variable domain, with the rest looked up from reference TRBV5-1 and TRBJ1-4, is KAGVTQTPRYLIKTRGQQVTLSCSPISGHRSVSWYQQTPGQGLQFLFEYFSETQRNKGNFPGRFSGRQFSNSRSEMNVSTLELGDSALYLCASSFQGANEKLFFGSGTQLSVL.

A remark on this clonotype: Possible read error: a much larger clone is one base away. This sequence joins TRBV10-1 and TRBJ2-1, with 7 bases fitting TRBD2. The ends lost 4 bases at V and 0 bases at J; junction bases unmatched: 3. The V gene's germline CDR1 is WNHNN and CDR2 SYGVQD (reference sequence). This CDR3 is built from 15 residues. The CDR3 loop reads CASSVGTNSYNEQFF. The CDR3 region has the DNA TGCGCCAGCAGTGTCGGGACTAACTCCTACAATGAGCAGTTCTTC.

The table lists this clonotype with many counts. The chain recombines TRBV5-1 with TRBJ2-3, with TRBD2 matching over 14 bases. V was pared by 4 bases and J by 1 base, with 8 bases of the junction left unmatched. The CDR3 has 18 amino acids. Looked up from germline, CDR1 is SGHRS and CDR2 is YFSETQ. This chain's CDR3 is CASSGGTSGRWGTDTQYF. CDR3 in DNA: TGCGCCAGCAGCGGCGGGACTAGCGGGAGATGGGGCACAGATACGCAGTATTTT.

This clonotype appeared a few times. This chain uses TRBV4-1 with TRBJ2-2; either TRBD1 or TRBD2 may supply D (5 bases each). Trimming took off 3 bases at V and 4 bases at J, with 12 bases between the two ends. CDR1 is MGHRA, CDR2 YSYEKL, per germline. The CDR3 has 15 amino acids. The CDR3 bases are TGCGCCAGCAGCCACCCGGACGGGACCACCGGGGAGCTGTTTTTT. It codes for CASSHPDGTTGELFF.

This chain links TRBV7-3 with TRBJ2-1; D possibly uses TRBD1 or TRBD2 (5 bases each). V lost 2 bases, J lost 6 bases, and 11 bases lay in between. Germline CDR1 is SGHTA and CDR2 is FQGTGA. CDR3 length equals 14 residues. In DNA, the CDR3 is TGTGCCAGCAGCTTAGGCGGTGGGGGCAATGAGCAGTTCTTC. Its translation: CASSLGGGGNEQFF.

The chain carries TRBV25-1 and TRBJ2-2, with 8 bases lining up with TRBD1. CDR3 size: 14 residues. V dropped 4 bases and J dropped 6; count of bases not matched to a gene: 4. Germline assignment: CDR1 MGHDK and CDR2 SYGVNS. The CDR3 bases are TGTGCCAGCAGTGGGAGGACAGGGCCCGGGGAGCTGTTTTTT. Its protein product is CASSGRTGPGELFF.

This clonotype was seen repeatedly, ten times or more. This chain uses TRBV5-1 with TRBJ2-3; TRBD2 matches at 8 bases. This CDR3 is 16 amino acids long. After removal of 0 bases from V and 6 bases from J, the junction contained 9 bases not matched to a gene. Germline-derived CDR1 and CDR2 are SGHRS and YFSETQ. The CDR3 protein is CASSLAAGGASDTQYF. CDR3 bases: TGCGCCAGCAGCTTGGCTGCCGGGGGGGCCTCCGATACGCAGTATTTT.

In its sample, this clonotype was seen a few times. This chain uses TRBV7-2 with TRBJ2-7; TRBD2 aligns across 10 bases. This CDR3 has 15 residues. CDR1 and CDR2 (germline): SGHTA, FQGNSA. J gave up 3 bases and V 5 bases, and 7 bases lay outside the gene matches. CDR3 coding DNA: TGTGCCAGCAGCCTCGGACTAGCGGAAAACTACGAGCAGTACTTC. It encodes CASSLGLAENYEQYF.

The V call is TRBV20-1, the J call TRBJ1-6; D remains ambiguous. The V end lost 3 bases, the J end lost 13 bases, and 16 bases lay between the germline ends. The CDR3 totals 13 residues. CDR1 DFQATT and CDR2 SNEGSKA come from the germline V gene (reference sequence). CDR3 protein: CSASAVTLVPLHF. CDR3 in DNA: TGCAGTGCTAGCGCCGTTACTTTGGTTCCCCTCCACTTT.